This entry concerns a single T cell receptor beta chain. The CDR3 contains 17 residues. Germline V gene data show CDR1 as SEHNR and CDR2 as FQNEAQ (reference sequence). Trimming removed 5 bases from V and 2 bases from J, with 16 bases in between. TCRdb's copy holds only in-frame clones and misses some; the assay was immunoSEQ multiplex PCR. The top ten clones hold more than 0.1% of a sample with about 2 million clones, about 95% of them seen once. This sample is drawn from a study of shared clonotypes between healthy human individuals. The clonotype was recovered from a man aged 18 to 30 in good health. Specimen: naive CD4+ T cells sorted from blood. Subset described: CD45RA+ positively selected. V gene TRBV7-9 combines with J gene TRBJ2-6; perhaps D is TRBD1 or TRBD2 (5 bases each). The CDR3 DNA sequence: TGTGCCAGCAGCACGTACCTGGGGGTCCCTGGGGCCAACGTCCTGACTTTC. It translates to CASSTYLGVPGANVLTF.